The sequence of this T cell receptor (beta chain) was determined in a study of shared clonotypes between healthy human individuals. Generated by immunoSEQ multiplex PCR, the TCRdb table keeps only in-frame clones and is missing some. The sample consists of over 400,000 clones, 95% to 97% of them appearing once. The sample comprised naive CD4+ T cells sorted from blood. As for subset: CD45RA+ positively selected. This receptor was obtained from a woman aged 30 to 39 in good health.

CDR3 region: CASSQPGQLNTEAFF. The CDR3 bases are TGTGCCAGCAGCCAACCGGGACAGCTGAACACTGAAGCTTTCTTT. The genes are TRBV27 and TRBJ1-1; 7 bases match TRBD1. The CDR3 sequence is 15 residues long. The germline V gene has CDR1 MNHEY and CDR2 SMNVEV (reference sequence). Trimming took 6 bases from V and 0 from J; bases not matched to a gene: 7.